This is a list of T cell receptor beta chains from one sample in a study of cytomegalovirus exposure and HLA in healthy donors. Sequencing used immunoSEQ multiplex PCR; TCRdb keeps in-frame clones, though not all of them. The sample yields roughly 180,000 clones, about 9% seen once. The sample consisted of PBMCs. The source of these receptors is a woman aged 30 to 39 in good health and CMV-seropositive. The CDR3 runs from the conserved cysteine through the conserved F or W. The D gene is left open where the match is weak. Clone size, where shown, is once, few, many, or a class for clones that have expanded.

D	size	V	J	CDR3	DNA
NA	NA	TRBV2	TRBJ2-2	CASSETRTGELFF	TGTGCCAGCAGTGAAACTAGGACCGGGGAGCTGTTTTTT
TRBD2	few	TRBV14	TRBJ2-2	CASSQEGRAGLVGELFF	TGTGCCAGCAGCCAAGAGGGCCGAGCGGGATTAGTCGGGGAGCTGTTTTTT
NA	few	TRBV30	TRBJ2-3	CAWISSGDTQYF	TGTGCCTGGATTTCGAGCGGAGATACGCAGTATTTT
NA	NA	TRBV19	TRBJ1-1	CASSDTGNTEAFF	TGTGCCAGTAGCGACACAGGAAACACTGAAGCTTTCTTT
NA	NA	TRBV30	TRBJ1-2	CAWRSQLDYGYTF	TGTGCCTGGAGGTCGCAGCTAGACTATGGCTACACCTTC
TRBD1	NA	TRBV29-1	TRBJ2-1	CSVEPSDRGRYNEQFF	TGCAGCGTTGAGCCCTCGGACAGGGGGAGGTACAATGAGCAGTTCTTC
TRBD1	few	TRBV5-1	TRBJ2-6	CASSLAGGAGANVLTF	TGCGCCAGCAGCTTGGCAGGGGGAGCTGGGGCCAACGTCCTGACTTTC
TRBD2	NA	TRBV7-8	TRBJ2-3	CASSLVGGRQDTQYF	TGTGCCAGCAGCTTAGTGGGAGGGAGGCAAGATACGCAGTATTTT
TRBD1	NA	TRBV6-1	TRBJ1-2	CASSEAHRGRVWDYGYTF	TGTGCCAGCAGTGAAGCGCACAGGGGGAGGGTTTGGGACTATGGCTACACCTTC
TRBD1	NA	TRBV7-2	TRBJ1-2	CASSSNPGQGINGYTF	TGTGCCAGCAGCTCAAATCCGGGACAGGGTATCAATGGCTACACCTTC
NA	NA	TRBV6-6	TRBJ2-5	CASSLHRRETQYF	TGTGCCAGCAGTTTACACAGGCGGGAGACCCAGTACTTC
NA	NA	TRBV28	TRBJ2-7	CASSLYRARSYEQYF	TGTGCCAGCAGTTTGTACAGGGCCCGCTCCTACGAGCAGTACTTC
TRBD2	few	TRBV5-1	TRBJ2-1	CASSRLAGQYNEQFF	TGCGCCAGCAGCCGGCTAGCGGGCCAATACAATGAGCAGTTCTTC
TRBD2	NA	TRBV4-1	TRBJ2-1	CASSQETSGRSYNEQFF	TGCGCCAGCAGCCAAGAGACTAGCGGGAGGTCCTACAATGAGCAGTTCTTC